The sequence of this T cell receptor beta chain was determined in a study of Graves' ophthalmopathy and Graves' hyperthyroidism. This clonotype was found many times. The TCR beta CDR3 regions underwent amplification from RNA transcripts. The authors performed first-round RT-PCR with HTBI primers and then a second-round multiplex PCR. Each CDR3 protein gets one entry after TCRdb re-called the multiplex PCR reads with MiXCR. Here the sample spans about 550,000 distinct CDR3 sequences, just under 40% being singletons. This CDR3 has 16 residues. V lost 3 bases, J lost 5 bases, and 10 bases stayed unmatched. The germline V gene encodes CDR1 MDHEN and CDR2 SYDVKM.

The origin of this receptor is an adult man with Graves' hyperthyroidism. What was sequenced was peripheral blood or thyroid tissue (not recorded which). The chain is built from TRBV28 and TRBJ1-5, with 7 bases fitting TRBD1. As DNA, the CDR3 is TGTGCCAGCAGTTTCACAAACAGACAGGGCGATCAGCCCCAGCATTTT. Translation: CASSFTNRQGDQPQHF.